The 8 T cell receptor beta chains in this list originate from one sample, sequenced in a study of T cell responses to AZD1222 COVID-19 vaccine (dated by TCRdb to about 2021). Interpreted using the paper, the time point label stands for: baseline before first vaccination. The protocol used for the library was the immunoSEQ multiplex PCR assay. This immuneACCESS table, as held by TCRdb, lists in-frame sequences with V and J called but not all clones. Of the missing ones, under half trace to an unresolved V gene in checked studies; the others have no known cause. Within this sample are 75,000 to 90,000 clones, with around four fifths of them counted one time only. The ten largest make up roughly 21% of the sample. The input for sequencing was peripheral blood, taken on day 0 of AZD1222 vaccination. These TCRs come from an adult in good health.

The chain combines TRBV5-1 with TRBJ1-1; possible D gene TRBD1, 5 bases. The CDR3 extends over 14 amino acids. Germline assignment: CDR1 SGHRS and CDR2 YFSETQ. V gave up 4 bases and J gave up 2 bases, with 12 bases separating them. Written as DNA, the CDR3 is TGCGCCAGCAGCCCCGTCCAGGGTAACACTGAAGCTTTCTTT. Protein sequence: CASSPVQGNTEAFF. Using reference TRBV5-1 and TRBJ1-1 for the parts outside the CDR3, the full variable domain is KAGVTQTPRYLIKTRGQQVTLSCSPISGHRSVSWYQQTPGQGLQFLFEYFSETQRNKGNFPGRFSGRQFSNSRSEMNVSTLELGDSALYLCASSPVQGNTEAFFGQGTRLTVV.

This chain connects TRBV2 to TRBJ1-1; 7 positions agree with TRBD1. CDR3 length: 13 residues. Germline trimming cut 7 bases from V and 3 bases from J; bases unmatched to any gene: 5. The germline CDR1 and CDR2 sequences are SNHLY and FYNNEI. CDR3 region: CASTRGRDTEAFF. Written as DNA, the CDR3 is TGTGCCAGCACGAGGGGGCGGGACACTGAAGCTTTCTTT.

This clone was recorded once. V is TRBV4-3 and J is TRBJ1-5; D ambiguous. Germline V lookup: CDR1 LGHNA, CDR2 YSLEER. With 0 bases removed from V and 5 bases from J, the gap between germline ends came to 5 bases. CDR3 size: 13 residues. For the CDR3, the DNA is TGCGCCAGCAGCCAAGATCAACATCAGCCCCAGCATTTT. This codes for CASSQDQHQPQHF.

The rearrangement links TRBV4-1 to TRBJ1-5, with 8 bases matching TRBD1. The germline gives CDR1 MGHRA, CDR2 YSYEKL. This CDR3 comprises 15 residues. The J segment lost 2 bases and the V segment lost 5 bases, leaving 5 bases of the junction unmatched. The CDR3 DNA reads as TGCGCCAGCAGCTCCGCGACAGGGGGCAATCAGCCCCAGCATTTT. It encodes CASSSATGGNQPQHF.

The CDR3 nucleotides read TGCGCCAGCAGCCAACTACATAGGCACCAAGAGACCCAGTACTTC. Its protein is CASSQLHRHQETQYF. The rearrangement uses TRBV4-3 and TRBJ2-5; D is unresolved. Germline assignment: CDR1 LGHNA and CDR2 YSLEER. Trimming removed 2 bases at V and 0 bases at J, with 10 bases between. The CDR3 length is 15 residues.

The chain combines TRBV7-9 with TRBJ1-5, with 8 bases matching TRBD1. The germline CDR1 and CDR2 sequences are SEHNR and FQNEAQ (reference sequence). The CDR3 spans 14 residues. V gave up 5 bases and J gave up 7 bases; unmatched junction bases: 7. DNA of the CDR3: TGTGCCAGCAGCCTGACAGGGGAAGGACAGCCCCAGCATTTT. Amino acid sequence: CASSLTGEGQPQHF.

V gene TRBV7-9 combines with J gene TRBJ1-2; D gene uncertain. V gave up 1 base and J gave up 1 base, with 7 bases separating them. Germline lookup yields CDR1 SEHNR and CDR2 FQNEAQ (reference sequence). The CDR3 sequence is 14 residues long. The CDR3 spells CASSLGGDNYGYTF. CDR3 DNA sequence: TGTGCCAGCAGCTTAGGGGGAGATAACTATGGCTACACCTTC.

This clone came up a few times. CDR3 in amino acids: CASSQSEGNTEAFF. For the CDR3, the DNA is TGTGCCAGCAGCCAATCGGAGGGAAACACTGAAGCTTTCTTT. The chain uses TRBV3-1 (or the pseudogene TRBV3-2) and TRBJ1-1; no clear D gene. Germline V gene lookup returns CDR1 LGHDT and CDR2 YNNKEL (reference sequence). Trimming cost V 2 bases and J 2 bases, with 9 bases left between them. This CDR3 region has 14 residues.